Presented here are 18 T cell receptor beta chains from one specimen sequenced in a study of spatial heterogeneity in lung cancer. Time point given: blood at routine non-recurrence follow-up after resection. Whole RNA, which was extracted from tumor, nontumor lung tissue or frozen PBMC, was sequenced without any cell sorting. TCRdb redid the calling of the 5' RACE reads with MiXCR, one entry per CDR3 protein. The table includes some 120,000 distinct CDR3 sequences, 12% detected once. The material sequenced was PBMCs, taken at follow-up. The receptors derive from a male donor with early-stage non-small cell lung cancer.

The sample holds many counts of this clonotype. This rearrangement joins TRBV24-1 to TRBJ2-2; a possible D gene is TRBD1 (6 bases). V was cut by 7 bases and J by 3 bases, with 11 bases left in between. The germline gives CDR1 KGHDR, CDR2 SFDVKD. CDR3 length: 14 amino acids. CDR3 in DNA: TGTGCCACCAGCACAGGGTTGGACACCGGGGAGCTGTTTTTT. Translation: CATSTGLDTGELFF.

In nucleotides, the CDR3 is TGTGCCAGCAGCGGGGGACAGGGTCTGGGAGAGACCCAGTACTTC. It encodes CASSGGQGLGETQYF. The V and J genes are TRBV5-6 and TRBJ2-5, with 9 bases fitting TRBD1. CDR1 is SGHDT and CDR2 is YYEEEE in the germline V gene. Losses at the gene ends were 4 bases for V and 4 bases for J; bases not matched to a gene: 8. This CDR3 is built from 15 residues. The variable domain in full, with the rest retrieved from reference TRBV5-6 and TRBJ2-5, is DAGVTQSPTHLIKTRGQQVTLRCSPKSGHDTVSWYQQALGQGPQFIFQYYEEEERQRGNFPDRFSGHQFPNYSSELNVNALLLGDSALYLCASSGGQGLGETQYFGPGTRLLVL.

V usage is TRBV3-1 and J usage is TRBJ2-7; D gene unclear. The CDR3 covers 13 residues. CDR1 is LGHDT and CDR2 is YNNKEL in the germline V gene (reference sequence). V was trimmed by 4 bases and J by 3 bases, leaving 10 bases between them. CDR3 sequence (DNA): TGTGCCAGCAGCCCCGTTGGGGTCTACGAGCAGTACTTC. Translating it yields CASSPVGVYEQYF.

This sequence joins TRBV10-3 and TRBJ1-2; 7 bases fit TRBD1. CDR3 length equals 13 residues. V lost 4 bases to trimming and J lost 4 bases; unmatched junction nucleotides: 3. Germline CDR1 is ENHRY and CDR2 is SYGVKD. CDR3 coding DNA: TGTGCCATCAGTGGGGACAGCCTCTATGGCTACACCTTC. Amino acid sequence: CAISGDSLYGYTF.

The table lists this clonotype with many counts. The chain uses TRBV6-2 or TRBV6-3 and TRBJ1-1, with TRBD1 as a possible D gene (6 bases). Germline V gives CDR1 MNHEY, CDR2 SVGEGT. Trimming cost V 2 bases and J 1 base, with 14 bases left between them. CDR3 length: 16 amino acids. The CDR3 coding sequence is TGTGCCAGCAGTTACGTTCTAGGGGGAGAGAACACTGAAGCTTTCTTT. Its translation: CASSYVLGGENTEAFF.

This clonotype was found a few times. This chain joins TRBV3-1 and TRBJ1-1, with D tentatively TRBD1 (5 bases). V was cut by 2 bases and J by 4 bases, with 14 bases left in between. This CDR3 comprises 15 residues. The germline V gene encodes CDR1 LGHDT and CDR2 YNNKEL (reference sequence). The CDR3 here is CASSQSTGISTEAFF. For the CDR3, the DNA is TGTGCCAGCAGCCAATCCACAGGTATTAGCACTGAAGCTTTCTTT.

V gene TRBV19 combines with J gene TRBJ2-1; D might be TRBD2 (6 bases). This CDR3 contains 13 residues. The germline V gene encodes CDR1 LNHDA and CDR2 SQIVND (reference sequence). The ends were cut back, 9 bases at V and 4 bases at J, with 13 bases in the middle. CDR3: CASATTSYNEQFF. The DNA for the CDR3 is TGTGCCAGCGCTACGACTAGTTACAATGAGCAGTTCTTC.

The gene calls are TRBV3-1 and TRBJ2-5; D remains ambiguous. This CDR3 is built from 15 residues. Germline lookup yields CDR1 LGHDT and CDR2 YNNKEL (reference sequence). V lost 1 base and J lost 3, with 12 bases in between. The CDR3, as DNA: TGTGCCAGCAGCCAAGGCGGTACAAGGGAAGAGACCCAGTACTTC. Translating gives CASSQGGTREETQYF.

This clonotype occurred many times. The rearrangement uses TRBV13 and TRBJ1-5; tentatively, D is TRBD1 (6 bases). CDR3 length: 16 residues. CDR1 PRHDT and CDR2 FYEKMQ come from the germline V gene (reference sequence). V was cut by 3 bases and J by 1 base, with 13 bases left in between. The CDR3 loop is CASSFRIGGSNQPQHF. As DNA, the CDR3 is TGTGCCAGCAGCTTTCGGATAGGGGGAAGCAATCAGCCCCAGCATTTT.

With respect to this clonotype: A much larger clone differs by one base, so this may be a read error. The conserved closing phenylalanine or tryptophan is absent in this CDR3, likely reflecting a read error. The genes are TRBV24-1 and TRBJ1-2; possible D gene TRBD1, 6 bases. V was trimmed by 2 bases and J by 4 bases, leaving 10 bases between them. Germline lookup yields CDR1 KGHDR and CDR2 SFDVKD. The CDR3 is 14 amino acids. The CDR3 DNA reads as TGTGCCACCAGTGATTCCCAGGGGATCTATGGCTACACCCTC. It yields the protein CATSDSQGIYGYTL.

V and J are TRBV5-1 and TRBJ2-7; D could derive from TRBD1 or TRBD2 (5 bases each). V was clipped by 5 bases and J by 5 bases, with 20 bases between them. CDR1 SGHRS and CDR2 YFSETQ come from the germline V gene. The CDR3 extends over 15 amino acids. CDR3 in amino acids: CASRAGRAGWNEQYF. CDR3 DNA sequence: TGCGCCAGCAGGGCCGGGCGGGCAGGGTGGAACGAGCAGTACTTC.

This clonotype was counted ten times or more. The V gene is TRBV6-1, the J gene TRBJ2-1; D is uncertain. The germline CDR1 and CDR2 sequences are MNHNS and SASEGT. This CDR3 spans 15 amino acids. Trimming removed 5 bases from V and 0 bases from J, with 11 bases in between. CDR3 in amino acids: CASSPSVLSYNEQFF. The CDR3 DNA follows: TGTGCCAGCAGTCCCTCGGTCCTCTCCTACAATGAGCAGTTCTTC.

V usage is TRBV19 and J usage is TRBJ2-2; 11 bases fit TRBD2. The V and J ends lost 7 bases and 1 base, in that order; junction bases with no gene match: 2. The germline V gene encodes CDR1 LNHDA and CDR2 SQIVND (reference sequence). CDR3 size: 15 residues. The CDR3 nucleotides are TGTGCCAGTACCACTAGCGGGGGGAACACCGGGGAGCTGTTTTTT. This translates into CASTTSGGNTGELFF.

This clonotype was detected many times. This chain links TRBV28 with TRBJ1-5, with D perhaps matching TRBD1 (6 bases). This CDR3 spans 15 amino acids. The ends were cut back, 1 base at V and 3 bases at J, with 10 bases in the middle. Looked up from germline, CDR1 is MDHEN and CDR2 is SYDVKM. CDR3 nucleotide sequence: TGTGCCAGCAGTTTATCCGGGACATTCAATCAGCCCCAGCATTTT. Amino acids: CASSLSGTFNQPQHF.

V and J are TRBV24-1 and TRBJ1-2, with a weak D call TRBD1 (6 bases). The length of the CDR3 is 15 residues. V shed 4 bases and J shed 6 bases, with 17 bases lying between them. CDR1 is KGHDR, CDR2 SFDVKD, per germline. The CDR3, as DNA: TGTGCCACCAGTGAAGGTAACGGGGGCAAGGATGGCTACACCTTC. This translates into CATSEGNGGKDGYTF.

The chain has TRBV5-1 and TRBJ2-5; tentatively, D is TRBD1 or TRBD2 (5 bases each). CDR3 length: 19 amino acids. The V gene lost 1 base and the J gene lost 0 bases, with 22 bases spanning the gap. Germline values: CDR1 SGHRS, CDR2 YFSETQ. CDR3 nucleotides: TGCGCCAGCAGCTTGCCCCCGGGGCGACGCGACAGAGACCAAGAGACCCAGTACTTC. It specifies CASSLPPGRRDRDQETQYF.

In this sample, this clonotype turned up many times. The genes are TRBV12-3 or TRBV12-4 and TRBJ1-1; D might be TRBD1 (6 bases). The CDR3 sequence is 13 residues long. V lost 3 bases and J lost 2, with 7 bases in between. CDR3 in DNA: TGTGCCAGCAGTTTTGGGGGCAACACTGAAGCTTTCTTT. Translating it yields CASSFGGNTEAFF.

This clonotype was detected a few times. V is TRBV5-4 and J is TRBJ1-3, with D perhaps matching TRBD1 (6 bases). This CDR3 comprises 15 residues. Germline CDR1 and CDR2: SGHNT and YYREEE (reference sequence). V was trimmed by 4 bases and J by 2 bases, leaving 13 bases between them. For the CDR3, the DNA is TGTGCCAGCAGCCGTACAGGGACCCCTGGAAACACCATATATTTT. The encoded protein is CASSRTGTPGNTIYF.